The 32 T cell receptor beta chains given below trace back to one sample, sequenced in a study of blood T cell repertoires in COVID-19. Clones were read by immunoSEQ multiplex PCR, and TCRdb kept only the in-frame ones, dropping some. The repertoire includes roughly 160,000 clones, 81% of them detected once, and about 5.3% sits in the top ten. Specimen: PBMCs or T cells enriched from blood (not recorded which). The receptors were gathered from a woman aged 40-49 years with acute COVID-19.

The chain links TRBV5-1 to TRBJ2-5, with TRBD1 matching 8 bases. Trimming cost V 7 bases and J 4 bases; bases outside gene matches: 9. The germline V gene has CDR1 SGHRS and CDR2 YFSETQ. CDR3 size: 14 residues. In DNA form, the CDR3 reads TGCGCCAGCGCCCAGGGGGCGCAGGGAGAGACCCAGTACTTC. Protein sequence: CASAQGAQGETQYF.

The gene calls are TRBV10-1 and TRBJ2-7, with TRBD1 identical over 8 bases. The CDR3 spans 14 residues. CDR1 is WNHNN, CDR2 SYGVQD, per germline (reference sequence). The V gene end was trimmed by 6 bases and the J gene end by 3 bases; junction bases not matched to a gene: 7. In nucleotides, the CDR3 is TGCGCCAGCAGAGGGGGACAGGACCGCTACGAGCAGTACGTC. Translation gives CASRGGQDRYEQYV.

This clone is a singleton in its sample. The V call is TRBV5-8, the J call TRBJ2-7; 9 bases are shared with TRBD2. This CDR3 region has 15 residues. V trimming: 4 bases; J trimming: 5 bases; junction bases outside the gene matches: 10. Germline CDR1 is SGHTS and CDR2 is YDEGEE. CDR3 sequence (DNA): TGTGCCAGCAGCCCCAAGGGGCTAGCGGGAAACGAGCAGTACTTC. This encodes CASSPKGLAGNEQYF.

This clone was seen a few times. This chain joins TRBV7-3 and TRBJ2-2; 8 positions agree with TRBD2. J lost 8 bases, V lost 5 bases, and 13 bases had no gene match. The CDR3 runs 16 residues. Germline-derived CDR1 and CDR2 are SGHTA and FQGTGA. The DNA of the CDR3 is TGTGCCAGCAGCCCTCGTGGGCGGGAGGCTGTTGGGGAGCTGTTTTTT. Translating it yields CASSPRGREAVGELFF.

The V gene is TRBV12-5, the J gene TRBJ2-5, with TRBD1 matching over 7 bases. V dropped 1 base and J dropped 1; count of bases not matched to a gene: 15. CDR1 and CDR2 (germline): LGHNT, FRNRAP. The CDR3 contains 19 residues. CDR3 region: CASGLAGQFATTLQETQYF. The CDR3 DNA follows: TGTGCTAGTGGTTTGGCGGGACAGTTTGCCACAACCCTCCAAGAGACCCAGTACTTC.

The chain combines TRBV7-9 with TRBJ2-5, with D possibly TRBD2 on 7 matching bases. V lost 3 bases and J lost 4, with 12 bases in between. The CDR3 totals 14 residues. Germline assignment: CDR1 SEHNR and CDR2 FQNEAQ (reference sequence). The CDR3 nucleotides read TGTGCCAGCAGCTTGGGGGAGGGGGGAGAGACCCAGTACTTC. Translated, it gives CASSLGEGGETQYF. Supplemented by reference TRBV7-9 and TRBJ2-5, the full variable domain reads DTGVSQNPRHKITKRGQNVTFRCDPISEHNRLYWYRQTLGQGPEFLTYFQNEAQLEKSRLLSDRFSAERPKGSFSTLEIQRTEQGDSAMYLCASSLGEGGETQYFGPGTRLLVL.

The chain carries TRBV25-1 and TRBJ1-4; perhaps TRBD1 as D (5 bases). V shed 1 base and J shed 7 bases, with 16 bases lying between them. CDR1 is MGHDK, CDR2 SYGVNS, per germline. CDR3 length equals 16 residues. The CDR3 coding sequence is TGTGCCAGCAGTGAATGGAAGGGGTTGGGAAGTGAAAAACTGTTTTTT. This gives the protein CASSEWKGLGSEKLFF.

This clone was counted between two and nine times. The chain uses TRBV6-5 and TRBJ1-3; a weak D match, TRBD1 (6 bases). The CDR3 has 14 residues. CDR1 and CDR2 (germline): MNHEY, SVGAGI. V lost 6 bases, J lost 0 bases, and 9 bases lay in between. CDR3 in DNA: TGTGCCAGCAGCGGACAGATCTCTGGAAACACCATATATTTT. It encodes CASSGQISGNTIYF.

The rearrangement links TRBV5-4 to TRBJ2-2; the D is unclear. From germline, CDR1 is SGHNT and CDR2 YYREEE (reference sequence). The CDR3 has 15 residues. V was shortened by 0 bases and J by 2 bases, with 8 bases between the two germline ends. The CDR3 is CASSLDPVNTGELFF. CDR3 DNA sequence: TGTGCCAGCAGCTTGGACCCAGTTAACACCGGGGAGCTGTTTTTT.

The chain employs TRBV5-1 and TRBJ1-4, with 7 nucleotides matching TRBD1. The CDR3 spans 15 residues. The J segment lost 7 bases and the V segment lost 0 bases, leaving 6 bases of the junction unmatched. Germline V gene data show CDR1 as SGHRS and CDR2 as YFSETQ. The CDR3 reads CASSLETGWGEKLFF. The CDR3 coding sequence is TGCGCCAGCAGCTTGGAGACAGGGTGGGGTGAAAAACTGTTTTTT.

The V and J genes are TRBV10-3 and TRBJ1-5, with D perhaps TRBD1 (6 bases). Germline V CDR1 and CDR2: ENHRY, SYGVKD. V lost 4 bases to trimming and J lost 0 bases, with 10 bases between them. The CDR3 is 15 amino acids. The CDR3 region is CAISGGGDSNQPQHF. CDR3 nucleotide sequence: TGTGCCATCAGTGGGGGGGGCGATAGCAATCAGCCCCAGCATTTT.

The rearrangement uses TRBV27 and TRBJ2-3, with a tentative D call TRBD2 (5 bases). V was shortened by 5 bases and J by 0 bases, with 12 bases between the two germline ends. CDR1 is MNHEY and CDR2 is SMNVEV in the germline V gene (reference sequence). The CDR3 has 15 amino acids. CDR3 loop: CASSVQLGSTDTQYF. CDR3 DNA sequence: TGTGCCAGCAGTGTACAACTAGGAAGCACAGATACGCAGTATTTT.

V is TRBV7-8 and J is TRBJ2-5; TRBD1 agrees at 9 bases. Trimming took 0 bases from V and 5 from J; bases not matched to a gene: 13. The CDR3 runs to 18 residues. CDR1 is SGHVS and CDR2 is FQNEAQ in the germline V gene. The CDR3 coding sequence is TGTGCCAGCAGCTTAGCCCCTATTACAGGGGGCGCGGAGGAGACCCAGTACTTC. This translates into CASSLAPITGGAEETQYF.

Regarding this clone: The sample holds other DNA sequences that translate to the same CDR3. This sequence joins TRBV5-1 and TRBJ1-2, with 11 bases lining up with TRBD1. The CDR3 covers 14 residues. V lost 3 bases to trimming and J lost 3 bases; unmatched junction nucleotides: 1. The V gene's germline CDR1 is SGHRS and CDR2 YFSETQ. This CDR3 reads CASSSGQGDYGYTF. The CDR3 DNA reads TGCGCCAGCAGCTCGGGACAGGGGGACTATGGCTACACCTTC.

This clone appeared a single time. The V gene is TRBV2, the J gene TRBJ2-1, with 10 bases fitting TRBD2. CDR1 SNHLY and CDR2 FYNNEI come from the germline V gene. The CDR3 has 15 amino acids. V shed 5 bases, J shed 2 bases, and the junction held 3 bases outside the gene matches. CDR3 residues: CASSLSGRAYNEQFF. CDR3 nucleotide sequence: TGTGCCAGCAGTTTGAGCGGGAGGGCCTACAATGAGCAGTTCTTC.

CDR3 region: CATSDSQGWGDTQYF. The CDR3 DNA follows: TGTGCCACCAGTGATTCCCAGGGGTGGGGAGATACGCAGTATTTT. The chain recombines TRBV24-1 with TRBJ2-3; D is possibly TRBD1 (6 bases). The CDR3 has 15 amino acids. Germline CDR1 and CDR2: KGHDR and SFDVKD. V was trimmed by 2 bases and J by 5 bases, leaving 13 bases between them.

V is TRBV18 and J is TRBJ2-6; D is unclear. Germline assignment: CDR1 KGHSH and CDR2 LQKENI. V dropped 3 bases and J dropped 0 bases, with 12 bases sitting between them. The CDR3 has 17 residues. The CDR3 DNA sequence: TGTGCCAGCTCACCTGTTATAATGAGCTCTGGGGCCAACGTCCTGACTTTC. As protein: CASSPVIMSSGANVLTF.

This clone was detected ten times or more. V usage is TRBV5-4 and J usage is TRBJ2-5; 8 bases align to TRBD2. The CDR3 totals 17 residues. The V and J ends lost 0 bases and 1 base, in that order; junction bases with no gene match: 8. Germline assignment: CDR1 SGHNT and CDR2 YYREEE (reference sequence). This CDR3 is CASSLESISGVQETQYF. CDR3 sequence (DNA): TGTGCCAGCAGCTTGGAGTCGATTAGCGGGGTCCAAGAGACCCAGTACTTC.

This clone appeared many times. This sample includes further DNA sequences coding for the same CDR3. The rearrangement links TRBV7-3 to TRBJ2-7, with D unresolved. This CDR3 is 14 amino acids long. V lost 2 bases and J lost 2, with 10 bases in between. The germline V gene encodes CDR1 SGHTA and CDR2 FQGTGA. The CDR3 DNA is TGTGCCAGCAGCTTACTGTCGGGTCCCTACGAGCAGTACTTC. Protein sequence: CASSLLSGPYEQYF.

The rearrangement joins TRBV27 to TRBJ1-5; maybe TRBD1 (5 bases). Germline CDR1 reads MNHEY; CDR2 reads SMNVEV (reference sequence). The CDR3 contains 14 residues. Trimming pared 2 bases from V and 6 bases from J, leaving 11 bases between. The CDR3 sequence: CASSLGQGVQPQHF. DNA of the CDR3: TGTGCCAGCAGTTTAGGCCAGGGTGTTCAGCCCCAGCATTTT.

This chain connects TRBV5-1 to TRBJ2-2; 11 bases align to TRBD1. V gave up 2 bases and J gave up 4 bases; unmatched junction bases: 4. Germline V gene lookup returns CDR1 SGHRS and CDR2 YFSETQ. The length of the CDR3 is 16 residues. As DNA, the CDR3 is TGCGCCAGCAGCTTTTCCGGGACAGGGGGCACCGGGGAGCTGTTTTTT. It codes for CASSFSGTGGTGELFF.

The chain has TRBV5-4 and TRBJ2-3; 12 nucleotides align to TRBD2. Germline CDR1 SGHNT, CDR2 YYREEE (reference sequence). The V gene end was trimmed by 1 base and the J gene end by 3 bases; junction bases not matched to a gene: 0. The CDR3 consists of 15 residues. CDR3 nucleotides: TGTGCCAGCAGCTTGACTAGCGGGAGGACAGATACGCAGTATTTT. Translating gives CASSLTSGRTDTQYF. The full variable domain, its missing parts supplied by reference TRBV5-4 and TRBJ2-3, is ETGVTQSPTHLIKTRGQQVTLRCSSQSGHNTVSWYQQALGQGPQFIFQYYREEENGRGNFPPRFSGLQFPNYSSELNVNALELDDSALYLCASSLTSGRTDTQYFGPGTRLTVL.

This clone was detected many times. This chain links TRBV11-2 with TRBJ2-7; a weak D match, TRBD2 (5 bases). Germline loops: CDR1 SGHAT, CDR2 FQNNGV. The CDR3 contains 13 residues. V was clipped by 8 bases and J by 3 bases, with 14 bases between them. DNA of the CDR3: TGTGCCAGCCGTGGACTGAGCGGCTACGAGCAGTACTTC. Protein: CASRGLSGYEQYF.

V is TRBV3-1 (or the pseudogene TRBV3-2) and J is TRBJ1-1, with D possibly matching TRBD1 (6 bases). Trimming cost V 3 bases and J 4 bases, with 15 bases left between them. Germline-derived CDR1 and CDR2 are LGHDT and YNNKEL (reference sequence). This CDR3 comprises 15 residues. CDR3 in amino acids: CASSHGSTGFTEAFF. CDR3 DNA: TGTGCCAGCAGCCATGGCTCAACAGGGTTCACTGAAGCTTTCTTT.

The chain joins TRBV4-1 to TRBJ2-7, with 7 bases that match TRBD2. In germline, CDR1 is MGHRA, CDR2 YSYEKL. The V gene end was trimmed by 4 bases and the J gene end by 0 bases; junction bases not matched to a gene: 9. CDR3 length equals 16 residues. The DNA for the CDR3 is TGCGCCAGCAGCCCATTTCCTAGCGGAAGCTCCTACGAGCAGTACTTC. Translated: CASSPFPSGSSYEQYF.

This chain's CDR3 is CASSLLGVTGYTF. In DNA, the CDR3 is TGCGCCAGCAGCTTGCTGGGCGTGACTGGCTACACCTTC. V is TRBV5-1 and J is TRBJ1-2; D not certain. Between the trimmed V and J ends, which lost 1 base and 7 bases, there was a span of 11 bases. The CDR3 contains 13 residues. Per the germline V gene, CDR1 is SGHRS and CDR2 is YFSETQ.

V gene TRBV21-1 combines with J gene TRBJ2-1; the table's D call TRBD1 went unverified against the DNA. TRBV21-1 is annotated as a pseudogene. There are 15 residues in the CDR3. In DNA, the CDR3 is TGTGCCAGCAGCAAAGTAGGGGTAGGTGTCAATGAGCAGTTCTTC. It translates to CASSKVGVGVNEQFF.

This clone was observed many times. The rearrangement joins TRBV13 to TRBJ1-2; D may be TRBD1 (5 bases). Trimming pared 6 bases from V and 7 bases from J, leaving 12 bases between. Germline CDR1 PRHDT, CDR2 FYEKMQ (reference sequence). The CDR3 consists of 12 residues. The CDR3 sequence is CASRALGAGYTF. Here the CDR3 DNA reads TGTGCCAGCAGGGCCCTTGGGGCTGGCTACACCTTC.

This chain connects TRBV10-3 to TRBJ1-5; D ambiguous. The V gene lost 2 bases and the J gene lost 1 base, with 6 bases spanning the gap. CDR3 size: 14 residues. CDR1 and CDR2 from the germline V gene are ENHRY and SYGVKD. In DNA form, the CDR3 reads TGTGCCATCAGTGAGGAACAGAGCAATCAGCCCCAGCATTTT. Its protein is CAISEEQSNQPQHF.

This clone was found once. The chain employs TRBV29-1 and TRBJ2-1; 9 bases align to TRBD2. From germline, CDR1 is SQVTM and CDR2 ANQGSEA. This CDR3 is built from 13 residues. V lost 3 bases, J lost 7 bases, and 4 bases stayed unmatched. CDR3 protein: CSVDFLAGNEQFF. In DNA form, the CDR3 reads TGCAGCGTTGATTTTCTAGCGGGGAATGAGCAGTTCTTC.

Here the CDR3 DNA reads TGTGCCAGCAGCCGAGGGGGAGTAGACCAGTACTTC. It translates to CASSRGGVDQYF. The rearrangement joins TRBV14 to TRBJ2-5; D perhaps matches TRBD1 (6 bases). The CDR3 sequence is 12 residues long. Deletions cut 4 bases from V and 10 bases from J, with 13 bases between. Germline CDR1 is SGHDN and CDR2 is FVKESK.

V usage is TRBV7-6 and J usage is TRBJ2-2, with D tentatively TRBD2 (6 bases). V dropped 7 bases and J dropped 5 bases, with 17 bases sitting between them. Germline-derived CDR1 and CDR2 are SGHVS and FNYEAQ. The CDR3 is 15 residues long. The DNA for the CDR3 is TGTGCCAGCATTGCGGCGGGGAAAGGAACCGGGGAGCTGTTTTTT. Translating gives CASIAAGKGTGELFF.